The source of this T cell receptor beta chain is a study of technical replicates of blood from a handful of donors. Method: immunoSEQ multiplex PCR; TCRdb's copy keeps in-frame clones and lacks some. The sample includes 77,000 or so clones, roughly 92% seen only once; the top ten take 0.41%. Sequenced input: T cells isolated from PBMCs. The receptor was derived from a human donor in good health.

CDR3 in DNA: TGTGCCAGCAGCTTAGCGGGAGGGTTCTACAATGAGCAGTTCTTC. This gives the protein CASSLAGGFYNEQFF. V usage is TRBV7-2 and J usage is TRBJ2-1; 7 bases are shared with TRBD2. J gave up 3 bases and V 0 bases, and 2 bases lay outside the gene matches. The CDR3 sequence is 15 residues long. Germline CDR1 SGHTA, CDR2 FQGNSA.